The rows below give T cell receptor beta chains drawn from one sample of a study of blood T cell repertoires in COVID-19. Clones were sequenced by immunoSEQ multiplex PCR, and TCRdb holds only the in-frame ones, with some missing. The top ten clones hold approximately 5% of a sample with about 110,000 clones, approximately 85% of them seen once. Sequences were obtained from peripheral blood. These receptors came from a woman aged 55-70 years with COVID-19, enrolled during active disease. CDR3s include the opening cysteine and the closing phenylalanine or tryptophan. The order of the fields is J gene, clone size, V gene, D gene, CDR3 protein, CDR3 DNA. D genes are given only for firm matches. The listing skips clone size in some rows; elsewhere it reads once, few, many or a size class.

J gene: TRBJ2-5; clone size: .; V gene: TRBV7-3; D gene: TRBD2; CDR3 protein: CASSLTLAGGPGQETQYF; CDR3 DNA: TGTGCCAGCAGCTTAACACTAGCGGGGGGCCCCGGCCAAGAGACCCAGTACTTC
J gene: TRBJ2-1; clone size: .; V gene: TRBV4-2; D gene: TRBD2; CDR3 protein: CASSQDKELAGVYNEQFF; CDR3 DNA: TGTGCCAGCAGCCAAGATAAGGAGCTAGCGGGGGTCTACAATGAGCAGTTCTTC
J gene: TRBJ2-1; clone size: once; V gene: TRBV24-1; D gene: TRBD2; CDR3 protein: CATSDRSPTSGGRDEQFF; CDR3 DNA: TGTGCCACCAGTGATAGGTCCCCGACTAGCGGGGGACGGGATGAGCAGTTCTTC
J gene: TRBJ1-5; clone size: .; V gene: TRBV6-2/TRBV6-3; D gene: .; CDR3 protein: CASSGPSGLTQPQHF; CDR3 DNA: TGTGCCAGCAGTGGGCCGTCAGGACTCACTCAGCCCCAGCATTTT
J gene: TRBJ2-1; clone size: .; V gene: TRBV7-2; D gene: TRBD1; CDR3 protein: CASSSRDRGYNEQFF; CDR3 DNA: TGTGCCAGCAGCTCCCGGGACAGGGGTTACAATGAGCAGTTCTTC
J gene: TRBJ1-1; clone size: .; V gene: TRBV5-4; D gene: TRBD1; CDR3 protein: CASSSYRGRPLAFF; CDR3 DNA: TGTGCCAGCAGCTCCTACAGGGGTCGCCCCTTAGCTTTCTTT
J gene: TRBJ1-6; clone size: .; V gene: TRBV4-1; D gene: TRBD1; CDR3 protein: CASSQGDSRGDSPLHF; CDR3 DNA: TGCGCCAGCAGCCAAGGGGACAGCAGAGGGGATTCACCCCTCCACTTT
J gene: TRBJ1-5; clone size: .; V gene: TRBV9; D gene: .; CDR3 protein: CASSVRGGGQPQHF; CDR3 DNA: TGTGCCAGCTCAGTAAGGGGGGGAGGTCAGCCCCAGCATTTT
J gene: TRBJ1-1; clone size: .; V gene: TRBV2; D gene: TRBD1; CDR3 protein: CASSEAPGGTEAFF; CDR3 DNA: TGTGCCAGCAGTGAAGCGCCAGGGGGCACTGAAGCTTTCTTT
J gene: TRBJ2-5; clone size: .; V gene: TRBV18; D gene: .; CDR3 protein: CASSPEGVGGQETQYF; CDR3 DNA: TGTGCCAGCTCACCGGAGGGAGTGGGGGGTCAAGAGACCCAGTACTTC
J gene: TRBJ1-2; clone size: few; V gene: TRBV2; D gene: .; CDR3 protein: CASSVGVRYGYTF; CDR3 DNA: TGTGCCAGCAGTGTAGGGGTCCGCTATGGCTACACCTTC
J gene: TRBJ1-1; clone size: .; V gene: TRBV6-5; D gene: .; CDR3 protein: CASRRQRNTEAFF; CDR3 DNA: TGTGCCAGCAGAAGACAGAGGAACACTGAAGCTTTCTTT
J gene: TRBJ1-2; clone size: .; V gene: TRBV7-9; D gene: .; CDR3 protein: CASSHQVRVLYGYTF; CDR3 DNA: TGTGCCAGCAGCCACCAGGTCAGGGTTCTCTATGGCTACACCTTC
J gene: TRBJ2-1; clone size: .; V gene: TRBV19; D gene: TRBD1; CDR3 protein: CASSSQGDTYNEQFF; CDR3 DNA: TGTGCCAGTAGTAGTCAGGGGGACACCTACAATGAGCAGTTCTTC
J gene: TRBJ2-3; clone size: .; V gene: TRBV13; D gene: .; CDR3 protein: CASSSTSNTDTQYF; CDR3 DNA: TGTGCCAGCAGCTCAACTTCAAACACAGATACGCAGTATTTT
J gene: TRBJ2-4; clone size: .; V gene: TRBV9; D gene: .; CDR3 protein: CASSERDKGRVIQYF; CDR3 DNA: TGTGCCAGCAGCGAGAGGGACAAAGGACGGGTCATTCAGTACTTC
J gene: TRBJ1-5; clone size: .; V gene: TRBV27; D gene: .; CDR3 protein: CASSPGMGNQPQHF; CDR3 DNA: TGTGCCAGCAGTCCAGGGATGGGGAATCAGCCCCAGCATTTT
J gene: TRBJ2-2; clone size: .; V gene: TRBV18; D gene: .; CDR3 protein: CASSPQGTNTGELFF; CDR3 DNA: TGTGCCAGCTCACCCCAGGGGACGAACACCGGGGAGCTGTTTTTT
J gene: TRBJ1-5; clone size: .; V gene: TRBV19; D gene: .; CDR3 protein: CASNNYRVISNQPQHF; CDR3 DNA: TGTGCCAGTAATAATTACAGGGTGATCAGCAATCAGCCCCAGCATTTT
J gene: TRBJ1-2; clone size: .; V gene: TRBV19; D gene: .; CDR3 protein: CASSIALSYGYTF; CDR3 DNA: TGTGCCAGTAGTATAGCCCTCTCCTATGGCTACACCTTC
J gene: TRBJ1-1; clone size: .; V gene: TRBV6-2/TRBV6-3; D gene: TRBD1; CDR3 protein: CASSHHLTGKEVNTEAFF; CDR3 DNA: TGTGCCAGCAGTCACCACCTGACAGGGAAGGAAGTAAACACTGAAGCTTTCTTT
J gene: TRBJ1-1; clone size: .; V gene: TRBV7-3; D gene: TRBD1; CDR3 protein: CASSLILGGRGQAEAFF; CDR3 DNA: TGTGCCAGCAGCTTAATTCTGGGTGGGAGAGGACAGGCAGAAGCTTTCTTT
J gene: TRBJ1-5; clone size: .; V gene: TRBV19; D gene: .; CDR3 protein: CASNLRGGNQPQHF; CDR3 DNA: TGTGCCAGCAACCTTAGGGGGGGGAATCAGCCCCAGCATTTT
J gene: TRBJ2-1; clone size: .; V gene: TRBV6-6; D gene: .; CDR3 protein: CASKPPGEVYNEQFF; CDR3 DNA: TGTGCCAGCAAGCCACCTGGGGAGGTCTACAATGAGCAGTTCTTC
J gene: TRBJ2-5; clone size: .; V gene: TRBV19; D gene: TRBD2; CDR3 protein: CASSTLISGLAVGPETQYF; CDR3 DNA: TGTGCCAGTAGTACCCTCATCTCGGGACTAGCGGTGGGGCCAGAGACCCAGTACTTC
J gene: TRBJ1-2; clone size: .; V gene: TRBV2; D gene: .; CDR3 protein: CASSVQGANYGYTF; CDR3 DNA: TGTGCCAGCAGTGTACAGGGAGCTAACTATGGCTACACCTTC
J gene: TRBJ1-1; clone size: .; V gene: TRBV14; D gene: .; CDR3 protein: CASTPRGITEAFF; CDR3 DNA: TGTGCCAGCACCCCCAGGGGAATCACTGAAGCTTTCTTT
J gene: TRBJ1-2; clone size: .; V gene: TRBV6-5; D gene: TRBD1; CDR3 protein: CASSSTGGNIYGYTF; CDR3 DNA: TGTGCCAGCAGTTCCACAGGGGGCAACATCTATGGCTACACCTTC
J gene: TRBJ1-6; clone size: .; V gene: TRBV27; D gene: TRBD1; CDR3 protein: CASRSENSGGNSPLHF; CDR3 DNA: TGTGCCAGCAGATCCGAGAACTCAGGGGGAAATTCACCCCTCCACTTT
J gene: TRBJ2-3; clone size: .; V gene: TRBV6-5; D gene: TRBD2; CDR3 protein: CASSLGLAAALDTQYF; CDR3 DNA: TGTGCCAGCAGTTTGGGACTAGCGGCCGCTTTGGATACGCAGTATTTT
J gene: TRBJ1-1; clone size: .; V gene: TRBV27; D gene: .; CDR3 protein: CASSLYRASEAFF; CDR3 DNA: TGTGCCAGCAGTTTATACAGGGCCTCTGAAGCTTTCTTT
J gene: TRBJ1-5; clone size: few; V gene: TRBV6-5; D gene: TRBD1; CDR3 protein: CASSNGQGNQPQHF; CDR3 DNA: TGTGCCAGCAGTAACGGACAGGGCAATCAGCCCCAGCATTTT
J gene: TRBJ2-1; clone size: .; V gene: TRBV25-1; D gene: .; CDR3 protein: CASSEQGGYNEQFF; CDR3 DNA: TGTGCCAGCAGTGAACAGGGGGGATACAATGAGCAGTTCTTC
J gene: TRBJ1-6; clone size: .; V gene: TRBV18; D gene: TRBD1; CDR3 protein: CASSPQTQGTGSNSPLHF; CDR3 DNA: TGTGCCAGCTCACCACAGACTCAAGGGACAGGGTCCAATTCACCCCTCCACTTT
J gene: TRBJ1-2; clone size: .; V gene: TRBV11-2; D gene: .; CDR3 protein: CASSLDLTDYGYTF; CDR3 DNA: TGTGCCAGCAGCTTAGATCTTACAGATTATGGCTACACCTTC
J gene: TRBJ1-2; clone size: .; V gene: TRBV4-1; D gene: .; CDR3 protein: CASSQVPGANYGYTF; CDR3 DNA: TGCGCCAGCAGCCAAGTCCCGGGAGCTAACTATGGCTACACCTTC
J gene: TRBJ1-1; clone size: .; V gene: TRBV9; D gene: .; CDR3 protein: CASSVGRNPRDTEAFF; CDR3 DNA: TGTGCCAGCAGCGTAGGACGTAACCCCCGGGACACTGAAGCTTTCTTT
J gene: TRBJ1-5; clone size: .; V gene: TRBV15; D gene: TRBD1; CDR3 protein: CATKPNYYPGQVGSQPQHF; CDR3 DNA: TGTGCCACAAAGCCGAACTATTATCCGGGACAGGTCGGTAGTCAGCCCCAGCATTTT
J gene: TRBJ2-4; clone size: .; V gene: TRBV4-3; D gene: TRBD1; CDR3 protein: CASSQEDRGQNIQYF; CDR3 DNA: TGCGCCAGCAGCCAAGAAGACAGGGGCCAAAACATTCAGTACTTC
J gene: TRBJ1-1; clone size: once; V gene: TRBV7-2; D gene: TRBD1; CDR3 protein: CASSKGQGNTEAFF; CDR3 DNA: TGTGCCAGCAGCAAGGGACAGGGGAACACTGAAGCTTTCTTT